Each of the 10 T cell receptor beta chains below was sequenced from the same sample in a study of blood T cell repertoires in COVID-19. Repertoires were generated with immunoSEQ multiplex PCR, while TCRdb's copy carries only in-frame clones and drops some. Here the sample spans roughly 53,000 clones, 70% to 85% being singletons. Sequencing was done on a sample of peripheral blood. The receptor source for this set is a human donor in a cohort sampled during active COVID-19.

The chain links TRBV5-1 to TRBJ2-7; 10 positions match TRBD1. The V gene end was trimmed by 1 base and the J gene end by 4 bases; junction bases not matched to a gene: 5. Germline V gives CDR1 SGHRS, CDR2 YFSETQ. The CDR3 loop spans 15 amino acids. CDR3 DNA sequence: TGCGCCAGCAGCTTGATCCGGGACAGGGGTTACGAGCAGTACTTC. This encodes CASSLIRDRGYEQYF.

This CDR3 is CASGDRGNYGYTF. DNA for the CDR3: TGTGCCAGCGGGGACAGGGGGAACTATGGCTACACCTTC. The genes are TRBV27 and TRBJ1-2; 11 positions agree with TRBD1. The CDR3 is 13 residues long. V lost 8 bases and J lost 2; bases outside the gene matches: 1. In germline, CDR1 is MNHEY, CDR2 SMNVEV (reference sequence).

This sequence joins TRBV27 and TRBJ2-3; D possibly corresponds to TRBD2 (5 bases). The CDR3 spans 15 residues. Germline V CDR1 and CDR2: MNHEY, SMNVEV (reference sequence). Trimming removed 2 bases at V and 0 bases at J, with 9 bases between. CDR3 region: CASSLAGRSTDTQYF. For the CDR3, the DNA is TGTGCCAGCAGTTTAGCGGGTCGAAGCACAGATACGCAGTATTTT.

The J gene is TRBJ1-5, the V gene TRBV2; D gene uncertain. Deletions cut 2 bases from V and 9 bases from J, with 11 bases between. Germline V lookup: CDR1 SNHLY, CDR2 FYNNEI. CDR3 length: 13 residues. The CDR3 spells CASSERETRPQHF. The CDR3 DNA reads as TGTGCCAGCAGTGAACGGGAGACTCGGCCCCAGCATTTT.

V gene TRBV9 combines with J gene TRBJ2-7, with 8 bases that match TRBD2. V dropped 0 bases and J dropped 2; count of bases not matched to a gene: 4. The CDR3 is made up of 15 amino acids. Germline V lookup: CDR1 SGDLS, CDR2 YYNGEE. The CDR3 DNA sequence: TGTGCCAGCAGCGTAGACCCGGGGGGGACCTACGAGCAGTACTTC. This gives the protein CASSVDPGGTYEQYF.

The rearrangement links TRBV6-6 to TRBJ2-7; TRBD1 matches 7 bases. This CDR3 has 14 amino acids. V shed 7 bases, J shed 5 bases, and the junction held 11 bases outside the gene matches. The germline V gene has CDR1 MNHNY and CDR2 SVGAGI (reference sequence). This chain's CDR3 is CASTRPATGDEQYF. The CDR3, as DNA: TGTGCCAGCACCCGACCCGCAACAGGGGACGAGCAGTACTTC.

Here the CDR3 reads CASSLMAPGGGNTIYF. As DNA, the CDR3 is TGCGCCAGCAGCTTGATGGCGCCAGGTGGGGGAAACACCATATATTTT. This sequence joins TRBV5-1 and TRBJ1-3, with D unresolved. CDR3 size: 16 residues. The ends were cut back, 1 base at V and 4 bases at J, with 15 bases in the middle. The germline V gene encodes CDR1 SGHRS and CDR2 YFSETQ.

The chain uses TRBV4-1 and TRBJ1-2, with 8 bases aligning to TRBD1. The CDR3 runs 16 residues. Germline V gene lookup returns CDR1 MGHRA and CDR2 YSYEKL. With 1 base clipped from V and 2 bases from J, the junction kept 6 bases outside the gene matches. The CDR3 spells CASSQADRVGNYGYTF. DNA of the CDR3: TGCGCCAGCAGCCAAGCGGACAGGGTCGGAAACTATGGCTACACCTTC.

This clone was counted a single time. This chain links TRBV27 with TRBJ1-1, with 9 nucleotides matching TRBD1. The V segment lost 7 bases and the J segment 0 bases; nucleotides outside the gene matches: 6. CDR3 length: 15 residues. Germline CDR1 and CDR2: MNHEY and SMNVEV (reference sequence). The CDR3 loop is CASNSGTGLNTEAFF. Here the CDR3 DNA reads TGTGCCAGCAATAGCGGGACAGGGTTGAACACTGAAGCTTTCTTT.

This chain links TRBV28 with TRBJ2-7; D possibly corresponds to TRBD2 (6 bases). The CDR3 is 15 amino acids. Trimming pared 4 bases from V and 3 bases from J, leaving 16 bases between. Per germline, CDR1 MDHEN and CDR2 SYDVKM. The CDR3 sequence: CASSYSFAGNYEQYF. The DNA for the CDR3 is TGTGCCAGCAGTTACTCCTTCGCGGGAAACTACGAGCAGTACTTC. Using reference TRBV28 and TRBJ2-7 for the parts outside the CDR3, the full variable domain is DVKVTQSSRYLVKRTGEKVFLECVQDMDHENMFWYRQDPGLGLRLIYFSYDVKMKEKGDIPEGYSVSREKKERFSLILESASTNQTSMYLCASSYSFAGNYEQYFGPGTRLTVT.